The T cell receptor (beta chain) under discussion was sequenced for a study of T cell repertoires in cytomegalovirus infection. Points on this clonotype: Its antigen is not identified.

Overall study findings and caveats: It was HLA-C-restricted CMV-specific TCR beta clonotypes that dominated the response ex vivo.

Trimming shortened V by 1 base and J by 0 bases, and 7 bases separated the two germline ends. This CDR3 region has 15 residues. Germline V gene lookup returns CDR1 MDHEN and CDR2 SYDVKM. Using its own MiXCR run on the reads, TCRdb lists one record per CDR3 protein. The table has around 360,000 distinct CDR3 sequences, about 34% seen once. The sequence was collected from a human donor in good health (CMV status not recorded). Some clones in this sample may be carry-over from other donors' samples. This chain links TRBV28 with TRBJ2-1, with no clear D. The sample in question was cultured PBMCs, obtained from culture after CMV antigen stimulation. CDR3 nucleotide sequence: TGTGCCAGCAGTTTATCTTCCAGCTCCTACAATGAGCAGTTCTTC. It encodes CASSLSSSSYNEQFF. Supplemented by reference TRBV28 and TRBJ2-1, the full variable domain reads DVKVTQSSRYLVKRTGEKVFLECVQDMDHENMFWYRQDPGLGLRLIYFSYDVKMKEKGDIPEGYSVSREKKERFSLILESASTNQTSMYLCASSLSSSSYNEQFFGPGTRLTVL.